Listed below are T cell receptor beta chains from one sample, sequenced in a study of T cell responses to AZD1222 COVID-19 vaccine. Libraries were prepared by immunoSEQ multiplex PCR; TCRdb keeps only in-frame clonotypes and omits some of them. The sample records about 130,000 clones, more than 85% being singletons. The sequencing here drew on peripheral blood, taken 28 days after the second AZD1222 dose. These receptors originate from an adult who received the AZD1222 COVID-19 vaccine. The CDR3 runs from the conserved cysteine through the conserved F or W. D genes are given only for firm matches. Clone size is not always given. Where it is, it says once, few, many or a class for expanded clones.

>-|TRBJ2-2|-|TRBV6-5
CASIVGNTGELFF
TGTGCCAGCATCGTCGGAAACACCGGGGAGCTGTTTTTT
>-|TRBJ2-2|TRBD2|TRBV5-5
CASSQTSGSLETGELFF
TGTGCCAGCAGCCAGACTAGCGGGAGTCTTGAGACCGGGGAGCTGTTTTTT
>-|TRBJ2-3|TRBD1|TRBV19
CASSILMGQGTDTQYF
TGTGCCAGTAGTATTTTAATGGGACAGGGGACAGATACGCAGTATTTT
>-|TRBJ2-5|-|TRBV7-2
CASNWPPGPQGTQYF
TGTGCCAGCAACTGGCCCCCCGGACCTCAGGGGACCCAGTACTTC
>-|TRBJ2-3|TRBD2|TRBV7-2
CASSLELAGGVDTQYF
TGTGCCAGCAGCTTAGAACTAGCGGGAGGCGTGGATACGCAGTATTTT
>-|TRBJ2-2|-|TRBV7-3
CASSSTSGRSGELFF
TGTGCCAGCAGCTCCACCTCGGGGAGGAGCGGGGAGCTGTTTTTT
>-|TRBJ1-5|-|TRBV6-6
CASSLPGKPQHF
TGTGCCAGCAGTTTACCGGGGAAGCCCCAGCATTTT
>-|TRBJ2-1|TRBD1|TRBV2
CASSRRRGQGSNEQFF
TGTGCCAGCAGTCGTCGTAGGGGACAGGGGTCAAATGAGCAGTTCTTC
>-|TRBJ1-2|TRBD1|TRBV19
CASRRTGADGYTF
TGTGCCAGTAGGAGGACAGGGGCGGATGGCTACACCTTC
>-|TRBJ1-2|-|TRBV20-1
CSARPPYGYTF
TGCAGTGCTAGACCTCCCTATGGCTACACCTTC
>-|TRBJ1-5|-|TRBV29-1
CSVGGSDSQPQHF
TGCAGCGTTGGGGGAAGCGACAGCCAGCCCCAGCATTTT
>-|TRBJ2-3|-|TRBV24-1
CATSDPERNTQYF
TGTGCCACCAGTGACCCCGAAAGAAATACGCAGTATTTT
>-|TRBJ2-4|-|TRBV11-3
CASSPPGSIYIQYF
TGTGCCAGCAGCCCCCCAGGGAGTATTTACATTCAGTACTTC
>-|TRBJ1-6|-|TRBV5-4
CASSLDNSPLHF
TGTGCCAGCAGCTTGGATAATTCACCCCTCCACTTT
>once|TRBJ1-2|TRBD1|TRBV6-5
CASRLGTGNYGYTF
TGTGCCAGCAGATTGGGGACAGGGAACTATGGCTACACCTTC
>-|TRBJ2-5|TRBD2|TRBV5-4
CASSPPSGSRETQYF
TGTGCCAGCAGCCCCCCTAGCGGGAGTCGTGAGACCCAGTACTTC
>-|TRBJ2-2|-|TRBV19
CASSNPGSGELFF
TGTGCCAGTAGTAACCCAGGGTCCGGGGAGCTGTTTTTT
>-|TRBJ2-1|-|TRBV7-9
CASSFQGGNEQFF
TGTGCCAGCAGCTTTCAAGGAGGCAATGAGCAGTTCTTC
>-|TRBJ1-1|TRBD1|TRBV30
CAWRFDRVAEAFF
TGTGCCTGGAGATTCGACAGGGTAGCTGAAGCTTTCTTT
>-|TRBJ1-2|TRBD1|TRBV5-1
CASSLWTGYGYTF
TGCGCCAGCAGCTTGTGGACAGGGTATGGCTACACCTTC
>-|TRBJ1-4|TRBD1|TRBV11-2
CASSLGTGFDEKLFF
TGTGCCAGCAGCTTAGGGACAGGGTTCGATGAAAAACTGTTTTTT
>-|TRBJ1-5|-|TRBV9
CASSVGEGSLGQPQHF
TGTGCCAGCAGCGTAGGGGAGGGTTCCCTTGGTCAGCCCCAGCATTTT
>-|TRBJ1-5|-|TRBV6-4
CASNPLTEYNQPQHF
TGTGCCAGCAATCCTCTAACCGAATACAATCAGCCCCAGCATTTT
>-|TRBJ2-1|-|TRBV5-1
CASSLARAPIYNEQFF
TGCGCCAGCAGCTTGGCCAGAGCCCCGATCTACAATGAGCAGTTCTTC